Included here is one TCR beta chain sequence, with context. A junction boundary mismatches the germline segment, possibly from a read error. The sample originates from a study of T cell responses to AZD1222 COVID-19 vaccine. The CDR3 totals 12 residues. Germline V gene sequence: CDR1 SGHKS, CDR2 YYEKEE (reference sequence). Profiled with immunoSEQ multiplex PCR; TCRdb holds only in-frame clones, not every one. Of some 130,000 clones listed, over 75% were seen once; the top ten hold 7.6%. The rearrangement joins TRBV5-5 to TRBJ1-3, with 9 bases matching TRBD1. The source material was peripheral blood, sampled on day 0 of AZD1222 vaccination. The TCR originated in an adult in good health. The CDR3 sequence is CASSLAIQGATF. The CDR3 DNA reads as TGTGCCAGCAGCTTGGCCATACAGGGGGCCACATTT.